This is a list of T cell receptor beta chains from one sample in a study of blood T cell repertoires in COVID-19. Profiled with immunoSEQ multiplex PCR; TCRdb holds only in-frame clones, not every one. The sample consists of 300,000 to 400,000 clones, about 90% of them appearing once. The sample taken for sequencing was peripheral blood. The receptors here all came from a woman aged 55-69 years with COVID-19, enrolled during active disease. The CDR3 runs from the conserved cysteine through the conserved F or W. D genes are given only for firm matches. Clone size, where shown, is once, few, many, or a class for clones that have expanded.

>TRBJ2-3|TRBD2|NA|TRBV15
TGTGCCACCAGCCCTAGCGGGGGCCTAAGCACAGATACGCAGTATTTT
CATSPSGGLSTDTQYF
>TRBJ2-2|TRBD1|NA|TRBV5-4
TGTGCCAGCAGCTATAAAACAGGGGGAACCGGGGAGCTGTTTTTT
CASSYKTGGTGELFF
>TRBJ2-2|NA|NA|TRBV19
TGTGCCAGTAGTATAGATCAGGCAGGGTCAACCGGGGAGCTGTTTTTT
CASSIDQAGSTGELFF
>TRBJ1-5|NA|NA|TRBV4-2
TGTGCCAGCAGCCAAGATGGCCAGGGAAGCAATCAGCCCCAGCATTTT
CASSQDGQGSNQPQHF
>TRBJ2-1|NA|NA|TRBV10-3
TGTGCCATCAGTGACCTGAGCTCCCGCTCCTACAATGAGCAGTTCTTC
CAISDLSSRSYNEQFF
>TRBJ1-2|TRBD1|NA|TRBV10-2
TGCGCCAGCAGAGGGGGACAGCTAGTAAACTATGGCTACACCTTC
CASRGGQLVNYGYTF
>TRBJ1-4|TRBD1|NA|TRBV12-5
TGTGCTAGTGGTCCCGGGACAGGGGAAAAACTGTTTTTT
CASGPGTGEKLFF
>TRBJ1-1|TRBD1|NA|TRBV11-2
TGTGCCAGCAGCGTCTCCAGGGGGCATGAAGCTTTCTTT
CASSVSRGHEAFF
>TRBJ1-6|NA|once|TRBV18
TGTGCCAGCTCACCTGGGCAGGAAAGATCACCCCTCCACTTT
CASSPGQERSPLHF
>TRBJ2-5|TRBD1|once|TRBV28
TGTGCCAGCAGACCCGGGACAGGGGAAGGAGAGACCCAGTACTTC
CASRPGTGEGETQYF
>TRBJ2-2|TRBD2|NA|TRBV3-1/TRBV3-2
TGTGCCAGCAGCTTATGGACTAGTTTAACCGGGGAGCTGTTTTTT
CASSLWTSLTGELFF
>TRBJ1-1|NA|NA|TRBV6-5
TGTGCCAGCACCAGGTACGGCCCTGAAGCTTTCTTT
CASTRYGPEAFF
>TRBJ2-3|NA|NA|TRBV18
TGTGCCAGCTCATTCGTAGTGCAACCTGATACGCAGTATTTT
CASSFVVQPDTQYF
>TRBJ1-3|TRBD1|few|TRBV25-1
TGTGCCAGCAGTCCCGGGACAGGGACTTGGAACACCATATATTTT
CASSPGTGTWNTIYF
>TRBJ1-1|TRBD1|NA|TRBV30
TGTGCCTGGAGATGGACAGGGATGGTCACTGAAGCTTTCTTT
CAWRWTGMVTEAFF
>TRBJ2-2|NA|NA|TRBV3-1/TRBV3-2
TGTGCCAGCAGCCCTAGGGGCCTAGGCACCGGGGAGCTGTTTTTT
CASSPRGLGTGELFF
>TRBJ1-1|NA|NA|TRBV5-6
TGTGCCAGCAGCTCGCCGCGGAGGACTGAAGCTTTCTTT
CASSSPRRTEAFF
>TRBJ1-1|NA|NA|TRBV5-1
TGCGCCAGCAGCTTGGGGTCGGAGCACACTGAAGCTTTCTTT
CASSLGSEHTEAFF
>TRBJ1-1|TRBD1|NA|TRBV6-5
TGTGCCAGCAGCTCCGGGACAGGGGCGAAAGCTTTCTTT
CASSSGTGAKAFF
>TRBJ1-2|TRBD1|NA|TRBV27
TGTGCCAGCAGTTCGGACAGGGCCTCAAGCGGCTACACCTTC
CASSSDRASSGYTF
>TRBJ1-3|NA|NA|TRBV4-1
TGCGCCAGCAGCCAAGGGCGGGCCGCCGGTGGAAACACCATATATTTT
CASSQGRAAGGNTIYF
>TRBJ1-2|NA|NA|TRBV6-1
TGTGCCAGCAGTGAAGCGTTTATGGTGACCGGGGGCTACACCTTC
CASSEAFMVTGGYTF
>TRBJ1-2|TRBD1|NA|TRBV5-4
TGTGCCAGCAGCCCACGAGGGACAGGGAAAGCTAACTATGGCTACACCTTC
CASSPRGTGKANYGYTF
>TRBJ1-2|TRBD1|few|TRBV6-1
TGTGCCAGCAGTGGTTTTGGGGCAGGGGGCGGCTATGGCTACACCTTC
CASSGFGAGGGYGYTF
>TRBJ2-3|NA|NA|TRBV5-1
TGCGCCAGCAGTTGGGGGGGCCGGATAGTAGATACGCAGTATTTT
CASSWGGRIVDTQYF
>TRBJ1-1|NA|NA|TRBV5-1
TGCGCCAGCAGCCACTTAGGACAGAACACTGAAGCTTTCTTT
CASSHLGQNTEAFF